Below are 23 T cell receptor beta chains sequenced from a single sample in a study of blood T cell repertoires in COVID-19. Using immunoSEQ multiplex PCR, the repertoire was profiled, and TCRdb retains in-frame clones only, with some absent. The data show over 75,000 clones, with roughly 82% seen just once and 20% to 25% held by the top ten. What was sequenced was peripheral blood. These receptors were obtained from a woman in her forties or fifties with acute or convalescent COVID-19.

This chain connects TRBV25-1 to TRBJ1-4; 9 nucleotides match TRBD1. Germline V gene lookup returns CDR1 MGHDK and CDR2 SYGVNS. This CDR3 has 14 residues. The J segment lost 7 bases and the V segment lost 8 bases, leaving 8 bases of the junction unmatched. CDR3 sequence (DNA): TGTGCCAGCGCTCACAGGGGGCGGGGTGAAAAACTGTTTTTT. Protein sequence: CASAHRGRGEKLFF. The full variable domain, in which reference TRBV25-1 and TRBJ1-4 provide the parts outside the CDR3, is EADIYQTPRYLVIGTGKKITLECSQTMGHDKMYWYQQDPGMELHLIHYSYGVNSTEKGDLSSESTVSRIRTEHFPLTLESARPSHTSQYLCASAHRGRGEKLFFGSGTQLSVL.

The chain employs TRBV10-3 and TRBJ2-3; D is unclear. V was cut by 4 bases and J by 6 bases, with 8 bases left in between. There are 12 residues in the CDR3. CDR1 is ENHRY and CDR2 is SYGVKD in the germline V gene. Here the CDR3 reads CAISGTGDTQYF. CDR3 nucleotide sequence: TGTGCCATCAGTGGTACCGGGGATACGCAGTATTTT.

The gene calls are TRBV9 and TRBJ1-1, with 9 bases matching TRBD1. The CDR3 extends over 16 amino acids. Trimming removed 4 bases from V and 3 bases from J; junction bases left unmatched: 10. The germline V gene has CDR1 SGDLS and CDR2 YYNGEE. The DNA of the CDR3 is TGTGCCAGCAGCCCTCTACAGGGGGCCGCGGACACTGAAGCTTTCTTT. Its translation is CASSPLQGAADTEAFF.

The chain has TRBV2 and TRBJ1-2; D unresolved. V was clipped by 6 bases and J by 2 bases, with 10 bases between them. Germline V lookup: CDR1 SNHLY, CDR2 FYNNEI. This CDR3 comprises 13 residues. CDR3: CASRVPSNYGYTF. Here the CDR3 DNA reads TGTGCCAGCAGGGTCCCTAGCAACTATGGCTACACCTTC.

There are a few counts of this clone. The chain has TRBV29-1 and TRBJ2-2, with 15 bases aligning to TRBD2. V was pared by 6 bases and J by 7 bases, with 21 bases of the junction left unmatched. The CDR3 runs to 20 residues. CDR1 and CDR2 from the germline V gene are SQVTM and ANQGSEA. The CDR3 sequence: CSVIRGQGGLAGGPYGELFF. The CDR3 DNA sequence: TGCAGCGTCATACGAGGACAGGGAGGACTAGCGGGAGGGCCGTACGGGGAGCTGTTTTTT.

The rearrangement uses TRBV9 and TRBJ2-7; a weak D match, TRBD2 (5 bases). The germline V and J ends were trimmed by 3 bases and 4 bases, with 17 bases remaining between them. The CDR3 is 15 amino acids. Per germline, CDR1 SGDLS and CDR2 YYNGEE. CDR3 sequence: CASSALDIEGYEQYF. CDR3 nucleotide sequence: TGTGCCAGCAGCGCCCTAGACATAGAGGGTTACGAGCAGTACTTC.

This clone was counted once. The CDR3 spells CASSQPRQANEKLFF. For the CDR3, the DNA is TGCGCCAGCAGCCAACCTCGACAGGCAAATGAAAAACTGTTTTTT. The chain couples TRBV4-1 to TRBJ1-4; possibly TRBD1 for D (6 bases). V was pared by 2 bases and J by 5 bases, with 12 bases between. The CDR3 consists of 15 residues. Looked up from germline, CDR1 is MGHRA and CDR2 is YSYEKL.

This chain uses TRBV2 with TRBJ1-1; 7 positions match TRBD1. J was trimmed by 1 base and V by 8 bases; bases with no gene match: 4. There are 13 residues in the CDR3. In germline, CDR1 is SNHLY, CDR2 FYNNEI. As DNA, the CDR3 is TGTGCCAGCCAGAGACAGGGGAACACTGAAGCTTTCTTT. Its translation: CASQRQGNTEAFF. Filled out from reference TRBV2 and TRBJ1-1, the complete variable domain reads EPEVTQTPSHQVTQMGQEVILRCVPISNHLYFYWYRQILGQKVEFLVSFYNNEISEKSEIFDDQFSVERPDGSNFTLKIRSTKLEDSAMYFCASQRQGNTEAFFGQGTRLTVV.

The rearrangement joins TRBV19 to TRBJ2-1; maybe TRBD1 (6 bases). The length of the CDR3 is 18 residues. Trimming shortened V by 7 bases and J by 2 bases, and 24 bases separated the two germline ends. Germline V CDR1 and CDR2: LNHDA, SQIVND (reference sequence). The CDR3 spells CASTGGRGAWEAYNEQFF. CDR3 sequence (DNA): TGTGCCAGTACTGGCGGCAGGGGTGCTTGGGAAGCCTACAATGAGCAGTTCTTC.

The CDR3 sequence: CASRANTEAFF. The DNA for the CDR3 is TGTGCCAGCAGAGCGAACACTGAAGCTTTCTTT. The gene calls are TRBV27 and TRBJ1-1; D gene ambiguous. Trimming pared 6 bases from V and 1 base from J, leaving 3 bases between. This CDR3 has 11 amino acids. Germline V CDR1 and CDR2: MNHEY, SMNVEV (reference sequence).

The CDR3 reads CASSETGTAAPYGYTF. Written as DNA, the CDR3 is TGTGCCAGCAGTGAAACAGGGACAGCGGCCCCCTATGGCTACACCTTC. J is TRBJ1-2 and V is TRBV6-1, with 7 bases that match TRBD1. The germline V gene has CDR1 MNHNS and CDR2 SASEGT. The length of the CDR3 is 16 residues. With 2 bases clipped from V and 4 bases from J, the junction kept 10 bases outside the gene matches.

The chain is built from TRBV24-1 and TRBJ1-2; 8 nucleotides match TRBD1. Per the germline V gene, CDR1 is KGHDR and CDR2 is SFDVKD. The CDR3 is made up of 16 amino acids. J gave up 3 bases and V 2 bases, and 7 bases lay outside the gene matches. The CDR3 DNA reads TGTGCCACCAGTGATTCAGGACAGGGAAGGGACTATGGCTACACCTTC. Translation gives CATSDSGQGRDYGYTF.

This chain links TRBV20-1 with TRBJ2-3, with a tentative D call TRBD2 (5 bases). The V end lost 6 bases, the J end lost 9 bases, and 13 bases lay between the germline ends. The CDR3 is 11 residues long. In germline, CDR1 is DFQATT, CDR2 SNEGSKA (reference sequence). CDR3 sequence (DNA): TGCAGTGCAAGAAGCGGCCCAACGCAGTATTTT. Its translation is CSARSGPTQYF.

This clone was observed a single time. The chain recombines TRBV4-2 with TRBJ2-7; D possibly corresponds to TRBD2 (6 bases). Germline V gene data show CDR1 as LGHNA and CDR2 as YNFKEQ. The CDR3 is 13 amino acids. Trimming pared 1 base from V and 7 bases from J, leaving 11 bases between. CDR3: CASSQGRGWEQYF. The DNA of the CDR3 is TGTGCCAGCAGCCAAGGCCGGGGGTGGGAGCAGTACTTC.

Comment on this clone: Because the CDR3's place on the DNA is in doubt, the DNA is left out and the CDR3 is given as listed by TCRdb. The chain links TRBV28 to TRBJ2-7; TRBD1 is the table's D call and was not checked against the DNA. Germline values: CDR1 MDHEN, CDR2 SYDVKM. Termini included, the CDR3 measures 15 amino acids. CDR3 region: CASSSSGQGAGEQYF.

The chain employs TRBV11-2 and TRBJ2-7; D is perhaps TRBD2 (5 bases). The V end was cut by 3 bases, the J end by 3 bases, with 9 bases between. The CDR3 totals 13 residues. The germline V gene has CDR1 SGHAT and CDR2 FQNNGV. Here the CDR3 DNA reads TGTGCCAGCAGCTTTGGCGGGTTCTACGAGCAGTACTTC. Translated, it gives CASSFGGFYEQYF.

V usage is TRBV19 and J usage is TRBJ2-2; D is ambiguous. Germline V gene lookup returns CDR1 LNHDA and CDR2 SQIVND (reference sequence). The CDR3 runs to 13 residues. Trimming cost V 3 bases and J 7 bases, with 9 bases left between them. This CDR3 is CASSILGGGELFF. CDR3 coding DNA: TGTGCCAGTAGTATTCTAGGTGGCGGGGAGCTGTTTTTT.

CDR3 in amino acids: CASSKDRAVYGYTF. The CDR3 DNA follows: TGTGCCAGCAGTAAGGACAGGGCGGTCTATGGCTACACCTTC. The chain couples TRBV28 to TRBJ1-2; 8 nucleotides match TRBD1. Germline V lookup: CDR1 MDHEN, CDR2 SYDVKM. The V segment lost 5 bases and the J segment 4 bases; nucleotides outside the gene matches: 6. The CDR3 covers 14 residues.

The chain joins TRBV27 to TRBJ2-7, with 7 bases matching TRBD1. Germline values: CDR1 MNHEY, CDR2 SMNVEV (reference sequence). With 10 bases clipped from V and 3 bases from J, the junction kept 6 bases outside the gene matches. CDR3 size: 12 residues. For the CDR3, the DNA is TGTGCCACCCGGGACAGAGTCTACGAGCAGTACTTC. It specifies CATRDRVYEQYF.

The chain carries TRBV5-5 and TRBJ2-7, with D perhaps TRBD1 (6 bases). This CDR3 region has 16 residues. Deletions cut 4 bases from V and 7 bases from J, with 24 bases between. Germline CDR1 is SGHKS and CDR2 is YYEKEE (reference sequence). The CDR3 DNA reads TGTGCCAGCAGCCAGACCCCAGGGGTTCGAATTGGAGAGCAGTACTTC. Translated, it gives CASSQTPGVRIGEQYF.

This rearrangement joins TRBV2 to TRBJ1-3; D possibly corresponds to TRBD1 (6 bases). The CDR3 has 14 amino acids. V lost 4 bases, J lost 3 bases, and 10 bases lay in between. Germline-derived CDR1 and CDR2 are SNHLY and FYNNEI. This chain's CDR3 is CASSGDRFGNTIYF. CDR3 in DNA: TGTGCCAGCAGTGGAGACAGGTTTGGAAACACCATATATTTT.

The J gene is TRBJ2-5, the V gene TRBV7-8; TRBD2 matches 11 bases. V gave up 6 bases and J gave up 2 bases; unmatched junction bases: 5. There are 15 residues in the CDR3. Germline lookup yields CDR1 SGHVS and CDR2 FQNEAQ. CDR3 sequence (DNA): TGTGCCAGCAGGTCTAGCGGGGGGTCACAAGAGACCCAGTACTTC. It yields the protein CASRSSGGSQETQYF. Full variable domain (remainder filled in from reference TRBV7-8 and TRBJ2-5): GAGVSQSPRYKVAKRGQDVALRCDPISGHVSLFWYQQALGQGPEFLTYFQNEAQLDKSGLPSDRFFAERPEGSVSTLKIQRTQQEDSAVYLCASRSSGGSQETQYFGPGTRLLVL.

The chain uses TRBV4-2 and TRBJ2-1; 13 positions match TRBD2. The germline V gene encodes CDR1 LGHNA and CDR2 YNFKEQ. The length of the CDR3 is 15 residues. After removal of 2 bases from V and 10 bases from J, the junction contained 5 bases not matched to a gene. Here the CDR3 reads CASSQPGTSGTEQFF. CDR3 DNA: TGTGCCAGCAGCCAACCGGGGACTAGCGGGACCGAGCAGTTCTTC.